The 25 T cell receptor beta chains below were found in one sample sequenced in a study of blood T cell repertoires in COVID-19. Method: immunoSEQ multiplex PCR; TCRdb's copy keeps in-frame clones and lacks some. The table has 200,000 to 300,000 clones, around four fifths seen once. Input material: peripheral blood. Receptor source: a woman aged 55-69 years with active or convalescent COVID-19.

The chain combines TRBV12-3 or TRBV12-4 with TRBJ1-2; D gene uncertain. The CDR3 covers 13 residues. V lost 4 bases and J 4 bases, leaving 10 bases between the germline ends. The CDR3 DNA sequence: TGTGCCAGCAGTTACTCTTTATTCTATGGCTACACCTTC. It encodes CASSYSLFYGYTF.

This clone was recorded a few times. The rearrangement links TRBV5-4 to TRBJ2-1; 7 nucleotides match TRBD2. Germline V gene data show CDR1 as SGHNT and CDR2 as YYREEE (reference sequence). V trimming: 4 bases; J trimming: 7 bases; junction bases outside the gene matches: 5. The CDR3 runs to 13 residues. The CDR3 here is CASSLAGVNEQFF. The CDR3 region has the DNA TGTGCCAGCAGCCTTGCGGGAGTTAATGAGCAGTTCTTC. Combining the CDR3 with reference TRBV5-4 and TRBJ2-1 gives the whole variable domain ETGVTQSPTHLIKTRGQQVTLRCSSQSGHNTVSWYQQALGQGPQFIFQYYREEENGRGNFPPRFSGLQFPNYSSELNVNALELDDSALYLCASSLAGVNEQFFGPGTRLTVL.

The chain carries TRBV5-6 and TRBJ2-7; a possible D gene is TRBD1 (6 bases). V lost 1 base to trimming and J lost 6 bases, with 11 bases between them. Per the germline V gene, CDR1 is SGHDT and CDR2 is YYEEEE. The CDR3 covers 13 residues. Here the CDR3 reads CASSLWTAFEQYF. The CDR3 bases are TGTGCCAGCAGCTTGTGGACAGCGTTCGAGCAGTACTTC.

This chain connects TRBV3-1 (or the pseudogene TRBV3-2) to TRBJ1-3, with D uncertain. This CDR3 contains 13 residues. Germline CDR1 is LGHDT and CDR2 is YNNKEL (reference sequence). The V and J ends lost 2 bases and 6 bases respectively, with 8 bases between them. The CDR3 nucleotides are TGTGCCAGCAGCCAACTTATACAAAACACCATATATTTT. Its translation is CASSQLIQNTIYF.

This clone was picked up one time. The genes are TRBV7-9 and TRBJ2-2; 8 bases map to TRBD1. There are 15 residues in the CDR3. The V segment lost 4 bases and the J segment 1 base; nucleotides outside the gene matches: 2. Germline V gene lookup returns CDR1 SEHNR and CDR2 FQNEAQ (reference sequence). The CDR3 region has the DNA TGTGCCAGCAGCTCCACAGGGGGGAACACCGGGGAGCTGTTTTTT. It is translated as CASSSTGGNTGELFF. The full variable domain, completed using reference TRBV7-9 and TRBJ2-2, is DTGVSQNPRHKITKRGQNVTFRCDPISEHNRLYWYRQTLGQGPEFLTYFQNEAQLEKSRLLSDRFSAERPKGSFSTLEIQRTEQGDSAMYLCASSSTGGNTGELFFGEGSRLTVL.

The chain recombines TRBV7-6 with TRBJ2-3; 14 bases match TRBD2. Unmatched junction bases numbered 8, after V lost 5 bases and J lost 4 bases. The CDR3 is made up of 17 amino acids. Germline V gene sequence: CDR1 SGHVS, CDR2 FNYEAQ. The CDR3 DNA sequence: TGTGCCAGCAGCCCGGGACTAGCGGGAGTTAGTGCAGATACGCAGTATTTT. This gives the protein CASSPGLAGVSADTQYF.

This clone was recorded only once. V is TRBV3-1 (or the pseudogene TRBV3-2) and J is TRBJ1-1; 8 positions match TRBD1. Looked up from germline, CDR1 is LGHDT and CDR2 is YNNKEL (reference sequence). J gave up 1 base and V 6 bases, and 7 bases lay outside the gene matches. The length of the CDR3 is 15 residues. The CDR3: CASRRSGTGNTEAFF. In DNA, the CDR3 is TGTGCCAGCAGACGGTCCGGGACAGGGAACACTGAAGCTTTCTTT.

The chain links TRBV10-2 to TRBJ2-1; maybe TRBD1 (5 bases). This CDR3 region has 14 residues. In germline, CDR1 is WSHSY, CDR2 SAAADI. V was pared by 6 bases and J by 7 bases, with 16 bases between. For the CDR3, the DNA is TGCGCCAGCAGACGACTGGGGCCAAAGAATGAGCAGTTCTTC. Encoded protein: CASRRLGPKNEQFF.

The J gene is TRBJ2-2, the V gene TRBV5-1; 7 nucleotides align to TRBD2. The J segment lost 0 bases and the V segment lost 6 bases, leaving 8 bases of the junction unmatched. The germline V gene has CDR1 SGHRS and CDR2 YFSETQ. The length of the CDR3 is 16 residues. In DNA form, the CDR3 reads TGCGCCAGCAAAGCGGGAAGATTCGCGAACACCGGGGAGCTGTTTTTT. Protein product: CASKAGRFANTGELFF.

The rearrangement joins TRBV7-8 to TRBJ2-7; D remains ambiguous. The germline CDR1 and CDR2 sequences are SGHVS and FQNEAQ. The V end lost 3 bases, the J end lost 4 bases, and 16 bases lay between the germline ends. The CDR3 is made up of 15 amino acids. Written as DNA, the CDR3 is TGTGCCAGCAGCTTCGGAAGTGGGCAGTCTTACGAGCAGTACTTC. This gives the protein CASSFGSGQSYEQYF. The whole variable domain, remainder taken from reference TRBV7-8 and TRBJ2-7, is GAGVSQSPRYKVAKRGQDVALRCDPISGHVSLFWYQQALGQGPEFLTYFQNEAQLDKSGLPSDRFFAERPEGSVSTLKIQRTQQEDSAVYLCASSFGSGQSYEQYFGPGTRLTVT.

V is TRBV10-1 and J is TRBJ2-3, with TRBD2 matching 9 bases. In germline, CDR1 is WNHNN, CDR2 SYGVQD (reference sequence). The CDR3 consists of 16 residues. J lost 0 bases, V lost 6 bases, and 7 bases had no gene match. The CDR3 loop reads CASRAGGTTSTDTQYF. The CDR3, as DNA: TGCGCCAGCAGAGCGGGGGGTACGACTAGCACAGATACGCAGTATTTT.

J is TRBJ2-5 and V is TRBV5-4, with 8 bases aligning to TRBD1. This CDR3 has 13 amino acids. Unmatched junction bases numbered 2, after V lost 3 bases and J lost 4 bases. Germline V gives CDR1 SGHNT, CDR2 YYREEE (reference sequence). The CDR3 protein is CASSSDRAETQYF. In DNA, the CDR3 is TGTGCCAGCAGCTCGGACAGGGCAGAGACCCAGTACTTC.

The gene calls are TRBV5-4 and TRBJ2-1; 7 nucleotides align to TRBD2. Trimming removed 4 bases from V and 6 bases from J; junction bases left unmatched: 13. CDR3 length: 16 residues. The germline CDR1 and CDR2 sequences are SGHNT and YYREEE (reference sequence). For the CDR3, the DNA is TGTGCCAGCAGCCCAAGAAGGGGCGGGAGAGTCAATGAGCAGTTCTTC. Translation: CASSPRRGGRVNEQFF.

The chain is built from TRBV30 and TRBJ1-1; D is unresolved. Trimming took 5 bases from V and 4 from J, leaving 14 bases between them. This CDR3 contains 13 residues. CDR1 GTSNPN and CDR2 SVGIG come from the germline V gene (reference sequence). The CDR3 sequence: CAWGIAGSTEAFF. The CDR3 DNA reads TGTGCCTGGGGAATCGCCGGGAGCACTGAAGCTTTCTTT.

The sample holds one count of this clone. The genes are TRBV14 and TRBJ1-1; 10 bases agree with TRBD1. J gave up 7 bases and V 0 bases, and 14 bases lay outside the gene matches. This CDR3 is 18 amino acids long. CDR1 SGHDN and CDR2 FVKESK come from the germline V gene. CDR3 nucleotides: TGTGCCAGCAGCCAAGATCTCCCTTGGACAGGGGGGCACCTTGAAGCTTTCTTT. It encodes CASSQDLPWTGGHLEAFF.

The genes are TRBV10-1 and TRBJ2-3; no clear D gene. The CDR3 totals 12 residues. With 6 bases removed from V and 2 bases from J, the gap between germline ends came to 6 bases. CDR1 WNHNN and CDR2 SYGVQD come from the germline V gene (reference sequence). DNA for the CDR3: TGCGCCAGCAGCCCCAACACAGATACGCAGTATTTT. Encoded protein: CASSPNTDTQYF.

The V call is TRBV7-2, the J call TRBJ2-5; D remains unclear. V gave up 1 base and J gave up 2 bases, with 11 bases separating them. Germline lookup yields CDR1 SGHTA and CDR2 FQGNSA. The CDR3 consists of 15 residues. As DNA, the CDR3 is TGTGCCAGCAGCTTAGTGGCCCAACCGCAAGAGACCCAGTACTTC. It is translated as CASSLVAQPQETQYF.

The table lists this clone with a count of one. The rearrangement links TRBV5-4 to TRBJ1-1, with 8 positions matching TRBD1. CDR3 length: 16 amino acids. Trimming removed 0 bases from V and 5 bases from J; junction bases left unmatched: 9. The germline gives CDR1 SGHNT, CDR2 YYREEE (reference sequence). CDR3 in DNA: TGTGCCAGCAGCTTGGCCCGGACAGGGAGGGTTACTGAAGCTTTCTTT. Translated, it gives CASSLARTGRVTEAFF.

The V and J genes are TRBV5-5 and TRBJ1-1, with TRBD1 as a possible D gene (5 bases). This CDR3 is built from 14 residues. The ends were cut back, 3 bases at V and 6 bases at J, with 15 bases in the middle. Looked up from germline, CDR1 is SGHKS and CDR2 is YYEKEE (reference sequence). The CDR3 region has the DNA TGTGCCAGCAGCTCGGACAAATTCAACTCTGAAGCTTTCTTT. Translation: CASSSDKFNSEAFF.

The V gene is TRBV6-1, the J gene TRBJ1-6; D may be TRBD1 (5 bases). Per germline, CDR1 MNHNS and CDR2 SASEGT. The germline V and J ends were trimmed by 3 bases and 0 bases, with 9 bases remaining between them. The CDR3 loop spans 16 amino acids. The CDR3 DNA reads as TGTGCCAGCAGTGACCACAGGAGCTCCTATAATTCACCCCTCCACTTT. Translating gives CASSDHRSSYNSPLHF.

J is TRBJ2-1 and V is TRBV11-2; D possibly corresponds to TRBD1 (6 bases). The V end was cut by 5 bases, the J end by 7 bases, with 9 bases between. The CDR3 is made up of 12 amino acids. CDR1 is SGHAT and CDR2 is FQNNGV in the germline V gene. CDR3 region: CASSQRGNEQFF. The CDR3 DNA reads as TGTGCCAGCAGCCAGAGGGGGAATGAGCAGTTCTTC.

The rearrangement uses TRBV19 and TRBJ1-1, with 7 bases that match TRBD1. The CDR3 contains 13 residues. Trimming took 6 bases from V and 5 from J; bases not matched to a gene: 6. Germline V gene data show CDR1 as LNHDA and CDR2 as SQIVND (reference sequence). The CDR3 DNA follows: TGTGCCAGTAGCACTACAGGGGAGACTGAAGCTTTCTTT. Residues: CASSTTGETEAFF. Looking up the rest from reference TRBV19 and TRBJ1-1 gives the full variable domain: DGGITQSPKYLFRKEGQNVTLSCEQNLNHDAMYWYRQDPGQGLRLIYYSQIVNDFQKGDIAEGYSVSREKKESFPLTVTSAQKNPTAFYLCASSTTGETEAFFGQGTRLTVV.

This clone was recorded a few times. The chain joins TRBV6-5 to TRBJ1-2, with D unresolved. CDR3 length: 12 amino acids. Germline assignment: CDR1 MNHEY and CDR2 SVGAGI. Trimming cost V 5 bases and J 7 bases, with 11 bases left between them. The CDR3 bases are TGTGCCAGCAGTCCTAACCGCGGTGGCTACACCTTC. The encoded protein is CASSPNRGGYTF.

The chain employs TRBV5-5 and TRBJ1-2; a weak D match, TRBD1 (5 bases). This CDR3 comprises 15 residues. V lost 3 bases to trimming and J lost 4 bases, with 16 bases between them. Germline loops: CDR1 SGHKS, CDR2 YYEKEE (reference sequence). The CDR3 nucleotides read TGTGCCAGCAGCTCCGCCGCCGGGGGGACCTATGGCTACACCTTC. This translates into CASSSAAGGTYGYTF.

The rearrangement joins TRBV27 to TRBJ2-5, with TRBD1 identical over 8 bases. Per the germline V gene, CDR1 is MNHEY and CDR2 is SMNVEV (reference sequence). The V and J ends lost 5 bases and 5 bases, in that order; junction bases with no gene match: 4. This CDR3 has 13 amino acids. The CDR3 sequence is CASSPTGVETQYF. Here the CDR3 DNA reads TGTGCCAGCAGTCCGACAGGGGTCGAGACCCAGTACTTC.